This T cell receptor beta chain was sequenced during a study of cytomegalovirus exposure and HLA in healthy donors. The germline gives CDR1 MNHEY, CDR2 SMNVEV (reference sequence). This CDR3 comprises 13 residues. Trimming left V 5 bases short and J 5 bases short, with 13 bases between. General study results and limits: Sequencing depth across donors, presence/absence analyses assumed, was roughly uniform.

With regard to this clone: Its target is unknown.

The primer mix had 60 Vbeta and 13 Jbeta primers. Clones were sequenced by immunoSEQ multiplex PCR, and TCRdb holds only the in-frame ones, with some missing. The table includes 100,000 or so clones, about four fifths detected once. The sample was PBMCs. The rearrangement uses TRBV27 and TRBJ2-7; D is uncertain. The TCR was taken from a man aged 40-49 years in good health and CMV-seronegative. As DNA, the CDR3 is TGTGCCAGCAGTCCCCGTGTCGTCCACGAGCAGTACTTC. This translates into CASSPRVVHEQYF.